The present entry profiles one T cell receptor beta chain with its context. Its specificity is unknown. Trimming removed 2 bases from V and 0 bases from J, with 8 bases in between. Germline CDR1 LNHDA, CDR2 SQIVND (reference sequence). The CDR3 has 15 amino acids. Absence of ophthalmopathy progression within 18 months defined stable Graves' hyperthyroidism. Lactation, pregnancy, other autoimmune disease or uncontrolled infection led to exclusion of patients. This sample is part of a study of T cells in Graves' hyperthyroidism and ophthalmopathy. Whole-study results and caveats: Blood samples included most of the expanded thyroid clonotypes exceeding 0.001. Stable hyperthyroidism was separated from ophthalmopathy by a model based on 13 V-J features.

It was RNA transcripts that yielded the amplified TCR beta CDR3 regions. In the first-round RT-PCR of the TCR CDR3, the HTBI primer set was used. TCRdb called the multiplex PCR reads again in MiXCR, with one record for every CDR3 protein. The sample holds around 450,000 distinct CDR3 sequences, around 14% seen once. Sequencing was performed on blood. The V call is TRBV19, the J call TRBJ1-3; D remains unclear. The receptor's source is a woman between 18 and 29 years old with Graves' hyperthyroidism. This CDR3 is CASSIKRSSGNTIYF. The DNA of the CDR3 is TGTGCCAGTAGTATAAAGAGAAGCTCTGGAAACACCATATATTTT.